This T cell receptor (beta chain) comes out of a study of blood T cells in healthy people across ages. Study-level results: Across the age range, TCR beta diversity per million T cells fell in a roughly linear way.

The second PCR ran roughly 6 to 11 cycles with a sample-barcoded 5' primer and J-beta primers. TCRdb re-called the 5' RACE reads through MiXCR, storing one row per CDR3 protein. The repertoire holds over 1,300,000 distinct CDR3 sequences, with roughly 64% as singletons. This clonotype showed up just once. The antigen remains unidentified. This TCR was sampled from a man between 18 and 35 years old in good health. The material sequenced was blood.

CDR3 in DNA: TGTGCCACCAGCAAGGAAACGGGAGTGTTCCAAACAGATACGCAGTATTTT. This encodes CATSKETGVFQTDTQYF. The chain carries TRBV15 and TRBJ2-3; D perhaps matches TRBD2 (6 bases). V lost 4 bases and J 3 bases, leaving 20 bases between the germline ends. In germline, CDR1 is LNHNV, CDR2 YYDKDF (reference sequence). The CDR3 loop spans 17 amino acids. The complete variable domain, with remaining parts taken from reference TRBV15 and TRBJ2-3, reads DAMVIQNPRYQVTQFGKPVTLSCSQTLNHNVMYWYQQKSSQAPKLLFHYYDKDFNNEADTPDNFQSRRPNTSFCFLDIRSPGLGDTAMYLCATSKETGVFQTDTQYFGPGTRLTVL.